The clone carrying this T cell receptor (beta chain) was seen many times. As yet, its antigen is unknown. The authors made TCR cDNA by 5'RACE template switching, adding a universal primer site and UMIs. TCRdb ran MiXCR on the 5' RACE reads and lists one entry per CDR3 protein. The table records around 600,000 distinct CDR3 sequences, about 12% of them present only once. Germline-derived CDR1 and CDR2 are LGHNA and YSLEER. This CDR3 is 18 amino acids long. V was clipped by 4 bases and J by 4 bases; unmatched bases: 10. The entry originates in a study of T cells after yellow fever vaccination. Notes on the study in general: A small share of clonotypes appeared in both CD4 and CD8 compartments.

The source was PBMCs, collected on the day of the yellow fever booster vaccination. The TCR originated in a man under 40 who received the YFV17D yellow fever vaccine. V is TRBV4-3 and J is TRBJ2-3; 14 bases are shared with TRBD2. The DNA of the CDR3 is TGCGCCAGCAGCCGAACTCCGGGACTAGCGGGAGATGCAGATACGCAGTATTTT. Its protein is CASSRTPGLAGDADTQYF.